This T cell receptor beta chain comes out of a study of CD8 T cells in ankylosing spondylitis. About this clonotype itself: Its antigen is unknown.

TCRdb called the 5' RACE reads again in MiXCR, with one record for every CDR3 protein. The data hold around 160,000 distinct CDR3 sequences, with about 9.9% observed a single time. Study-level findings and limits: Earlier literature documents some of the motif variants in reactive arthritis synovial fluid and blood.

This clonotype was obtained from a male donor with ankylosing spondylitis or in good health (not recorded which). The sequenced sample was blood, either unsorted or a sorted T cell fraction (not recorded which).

The CDR3 here is CASSQERSGRAAGELFF. The CDR3 bases are TGTGCCAGCAGCCAAGAGAGAAGCGGGAGGGCCGCCGGGGAGCTGTTTTTT. The chain carries TRBV4-2 and TRBJ2-2; 10 nucleotides line up with TRBD2. Per germline, CDR1 LGHNA and CDR2 YNFKEQ. The CDR3 length is 17 residues. Trimming at V came to 0 bases and at J to 6 bases, leaving 7 bases not matched to a gene.